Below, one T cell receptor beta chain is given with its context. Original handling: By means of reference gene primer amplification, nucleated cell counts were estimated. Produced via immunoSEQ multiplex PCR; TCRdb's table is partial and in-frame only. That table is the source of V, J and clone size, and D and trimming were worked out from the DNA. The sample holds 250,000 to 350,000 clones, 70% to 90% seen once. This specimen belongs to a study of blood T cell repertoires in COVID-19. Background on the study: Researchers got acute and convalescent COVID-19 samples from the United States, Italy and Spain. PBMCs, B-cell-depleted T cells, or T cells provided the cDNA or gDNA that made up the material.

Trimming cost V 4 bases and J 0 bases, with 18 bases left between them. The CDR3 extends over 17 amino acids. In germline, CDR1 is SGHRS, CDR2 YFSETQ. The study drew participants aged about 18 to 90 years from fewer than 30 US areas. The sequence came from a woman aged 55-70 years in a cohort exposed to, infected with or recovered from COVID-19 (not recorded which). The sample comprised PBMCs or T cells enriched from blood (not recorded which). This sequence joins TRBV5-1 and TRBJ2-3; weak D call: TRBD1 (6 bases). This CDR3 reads CASSPSGQTTSTDTQYF. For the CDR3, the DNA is TGCGCCAGCAGCCCATCAGGACAGACCACTAGCACAGATACGCAGTATTTT.